The text below deals with one T cell receptor beta chain. As handled by the study authors: By means of reference gene primer amplification, nucleated cell counts were estimated. Sequencing was performed with immunoSEQ multiplex PCR; in TCRdb, only in-frame clones are kept and a portion is missing. For V, J and clone size, that table is used; D and trimming come from the DNA. Here the sample spans 130,000 to 150,000 clones, more than 70% being singletons. The data were taken from a study of blood T cell repertoires in COVID-19. On the study more broadly: Acute and convalescent COVID-19 samples came from the United States, Italy and Spain. Nucleic acid was either cDNA or gDNA, and it came from T cells, B-cell-depleted T cells, or PBMCs.

The V gene end was trimmed by 1 base and the J gene end by 0 bases; junction bases not matched to a gene: 6. CDR3 length: 17 residues. The germline gives CDR1 SGHAT, CDR2 FQNNGV. The gene calls are TRBV11-2 and TRBJ2-5; 9 bases agree with TRBD1. The TCR was taken from a woman aged 45-65 years with acute or convalescent COVID-19. Sample: peripheral blood. CDR3 in amino acids: CASSLATGTGHQETQYF. The DNA of the CDR3 is TGTGCCAGCAGCTTAGCAACCGGGACAGGGCACCAAGAGACCCAGTACTTC.